This is a list of T cell receptor beta chains from one sample in a study of T-cell memory formation after mild COVID-19. TCRdb itself ran the 5' RACE reads through MiXCR, one entry per CDR3 protein. Among under 250,000 distinct CDR3 sequences listed, under 12% were seen once. Sequenced: PBMCs or a T cell subset sorted from them (not recorded which). These receptors originate from a man between 18 and 35 years old who had mild COVID-19 (a few samples of this study predate the infection). Cell type and time point are not known. The CDR3 runs from the conserved cysteine through the conserved F or W. Each record gives: J gene, clone size, V gene, D gene, CDR3 length, CDR3 protein, CDR3 DNA. D genes are given only for firm matches. Size is omitted from some rows. Given values are once, few, many or a class for expanded clones.

TRBJ1-4	few	TRBV12-3/TRBV12-4	TRBD1	13	CASSHGQGEKLFF	TGTGCCAGCAGTCACGGACAGGGGGAAAAACTGTTTTTT
TRBJ1-4	few	TRBV4-3	NA	15	CASSQQTGTGEKLFF	TGCGCCAGCAGCCAACAGACAGGAACAGGTGAAAAACTGTTTTTT
TRBJ2-3	NA	TRBV4-3	NA	14	CASSYKWPTDTQYF	TGCGCCAGCAGCTACAAATGGCCCACAGATACGCAGTATTTT
TRBJ2-1	many	TRBV12-3/TRBV12-4	TRBD1	13	CASSLRQQGVAFF	TGTGCCAGCAGTTTACGGCAACAGGGGGTTGCGTTCTTC
TRBJ2-2	few	TRBV11-2	NA	14	CASSWDGLTGELFF	TGTGCCAGCAGCTGGGATGGATTAACTGGGGAGCTGTTTTTT
TRBJ1-2	many	TRBV12-3/TRBV12-4	NA	12	CASSLVNYGYTF	TGTGCCAGCAGCCTAGTAAACTATGGCTACACCTTC
TRBJ2-3	many	TRBV10-3	NA	13	CAISESILDPRYF	TGTGCCATCAGTGAGTCGATTCTGGACCCCAGGTATTTT
TRBJ1-5	many	TRBV20-1	TRBD1	12	CSARTGNQPQHF	TGCAGTGCCAGGACAGGGAATCAGCCCCAGCATTTT
TRBJ1-1	NA	TRBV19	NA	12	CASSAPNTEAFF	TGTGCCAGTAGTGCACCTAACACTGAAGCTTTCTTT
TRBJ1-5	NA	TRBV20-1	NA	14	CSASSGLGNQPQHF	TGCAGTGCTAGCTCAGGGTTGGGCAATCAGCCCCAGCATTTT
TRBJ1-1	few	TRBV18	NA	15	CASSIRTTVNTEAFF	TGTGCCAGCTCCATCCGGACGACAGTGAACACTGAAGCTTTCTTT
TRBJ1-1	NA	TRBV14	NA	14	CASSRLGGATEAFF	TGTGCCAGCAGCCGACTCGGGGGGGCCACTGAAGCTTTCTTT